The T cell receptor (beta chain) described here comes from a study of Graves' ophthalmopathy and Graves' hyperthyroidism. Stable hyperthyroidism meant no ophthalmopathy within 18 months of follow-up. Ineligible for inclusion were patients with other autoimmune diseases, uncontrolled infections, pregnancy or lactation. Beta-chain TCR CDR3 regions were amplified from RNA transcripts. In the first round, RT-PCR was carried out with HTBI primers, and a multiplex PCR formed the second round. MiXCR was run by TCRdb on the multiplex PCR reads, yielding one entry per CDR3 protein. This sample has roughly 350,000 distinct CDR3 sequences; roughly 17% occur once, and the top ten carry approximately 2.4%. Study-wide findings and caveats: Its predictions of ophthalmopathy progression gave the model almost 71% sensitivity and approximately 72% specificity. Most expanded clonotypes from thyroid (those above 0.001 frequency) were also found in blood.

With regard to this clonotype: Its antigen remains unidentified. A read error may explain this, as a much larger clone is one base away.

This CDR3 is built from 16 residues. Trimming removed 5 bases from V and 3 bases from J; junction bases left unmatched: 5. CDR1 is SGHAT and CDR2 is FQNNGV in the germline V gene. This clonotype was obtained from an adult woman with stable Graves' hyperthyroidism. The specimen sequenced was peripheral blood. V and J are TRBV11-2 and TRBJ2-2, with TRBD2 matching 11 bases. This chain's CDR3 is CASSLTSGTYTGELFF. The CDR3 nucleotides read TGTGCCAGCAGCCTGACTAGCGGGACGTACACCGGGGAGCTGTTTTTT.